This TCR beta chain appears in the sequencing data of a study of blood T cell repertoires in COVID-19 (TCRdb year 2020). With respect to the entire study: The collaborator samples originated in the United States, Italy and Spain and spanned the acute and convalescent phases of COVID-19. The prospective study material was composed of cDNA or gDNA derived from T cells, B-cell-depleted T cells, or PBMCs. Sample metadata almost always included a de-identified subject ID, COVID-19 status, age in years and sex. Where HLA class I and class II types were available, the types were taken from metadata supplied by the sample provider, not from assay-based typing. The repertoires were released in a freely available public database intended as a resource for research on the immune response to SARS-CoV-2. Deeply sampled blood TCRbeta repertoires from subjects exposed to, actively infected with, or recovered from COVID-19 were included in the dataset. Samples were obtained from the ongoing ImmuneRACE study (first 160 participants) and from 1,254 subjects provided by 6 global collaborators.

TCRbeta CDR3 regions were amplified from genomic DNA using the immunoSEQ Assay, a bias-controlled multiplex PCR. Per the original workflow: The number of nucleated cells in each sample was estimated by amplification of reference gene primers within the assay. To quantify the absolute abundance of each unique TCRbeta CDR3 rearrangement, sequence reads were collapsed and filtered. For each sample, productive Simpson clonality was calculated as the square root of Simpson's diversity index over productive rearrangements. Entries here come from immuneACCESS through TCRdb and include only in-frame sequences with V and J called. Some clones fail to appear in such tables; in the studies checked, an unresolved V gene covers under half of the shortfall, and the cause of the remainder is unknown. V and J calls and clone size follow that table, whereas D and trimming were derived from the DNA. The sample table shows about 340,000 clones, and about 87% are seen once. About 6% of the sample belongs to the ten largest clones.

Notes on this clone: This receptor's antigen is unknown. There are no base qualities to consult, and no much larger clone falls within one base.

At one collaborating source in Seattle, patients were enrolled during active infection and were followed longitudinally through the course of disease. The collaborating institutions used their own protocols to collect whole blood in K2EDTA tubes. For TCRbeta analysis, collaborators shipped samples as frozen whole blood, isolated PBMCs, or DNA extracted from either of those sample types. On the study overall, not on this receptor specifically: How much clinical and demographic metadata was included differed by source and by participant, and the metadata was provided uncurated.

At the junction V is shortened by 3 bases and J by 1 base; bases outside the gene matches: 7. Looking up the germline V gene yields CDR1 SGHRS and CDR2 YFSETQ. Its CDR3 holds 18 amino acids, cysteine through phenylalanine. Just the 54-base CDR3 DNA is kept, in frame starting at base 1. The material sequenced was peripheral blood. Recombination linked TRBV5-1 to TRBJ2-7; 16 junctional bases match TRBD2. This receptor was identified in a woman between 50 and 59 years old with COVID-19, enrolled during active disease. The DNA sequence reads TGCGCCAGCAGCTCTGGCGGGACTAGCGGGAGGGATTCCTACGAGCAGTACTTC. Its protein is CASSSGGTSGRDSYEQYF.